This TCR beta chain was recorded in a study of T cell responses to AZD1222 COVID-19 vaccine. Trimming cost V 5 bases and J 3 bases, with 10 bases left between them. This CDR3 has 13 residues. Germline assignment: CDR1 KGHDR and CDR2 SFDVKD. This clone has a single count. Data came from immunoSEQ multiplex PCR; TCRdb stores just in-frame clones and leaves some out. The sample has around 210,000 clones, around 94% seen once; the top ten hold about 1.5%. The sample here was peripheral blood, taken 28 days after the second dose of the MenACWY control vaccine. The rearrangement uses TRBV24-1 and TRBJ2-7; D uncertain. This receptor was obtained from an adult who received the MenACWY meningococcal vaccine as a control. The CDR3 reads CATSGLTDYEQYF. The DNA for the CDR3 is TGTGCCACCAGTGGCCTTACAGACTACGAGCAGTACTTC.